This passage covers 13 T cell receptor beta chains from one sample sequenced in a study of CD8 T cells in Susac syndrome. RNA totalling roughly 0.5 to 1 ug underwent reverse transcription with random hexamers. TCRdb recomputed calls from the immunoSEQ multiplex PCR reads with MiXCR, one row per CDR3 protein. The sample lists more than 110,000 distinct CDR3 sequences; 94% were seen once. Sequencing used CD8+ T cells from PBMCs. The receptors were gathered from a human donor in good health.

The chain links TRBV5-4 to TRBJ1-2; possibly TRBD1 for D (6 bases). Germline CDR1 reads SGHNT; CDR2 reads YYREEE (reference sequence). This CDR3 contains 12 residues. The V end was cut by 1 base, the J end by 7 bases, with 8 bases between. Here the CDR3 DNA reads TGTGCCAGCAGCTTGACAGGGCCTGGCTACACCTTC. Protein product: CASSLTGPGYTF.

The chain links TRBV6-5 to TRBJ2-7, with TRBD1 as a possible D gene (6 bases). CDR1 MNHEY and CDR2 SVGAGI come from the germline V gene. The germline V and J ends were trimmed by 8 bases and 7 bases, with 18 bases remaining between them. The CDR3 extends over 13 amino acids. The chain's CDR3 is CASSLPQGGEQYF. Here the CDR3 DNA reads TGTGCCAGCTCACTACCACAGGGCGGTGAGCAGTACTTC.

V and J are TRBV12-3 or TRBV12-4 and TRBJ2-2; D gene uncertain. Trimming left V 6 bases short and J 6 bases short, with 8 bases between. CDR3 size: 12 residues. CDR3 in DNA: TGTGCCAGCAGAAAGGGTTCCGGGGAGCTGTTTTTT. Its protein product is CASRKGSGELFF.

The chain employs TRBV6-5 and TRBJ2-3; maybe TRBD2 (6 bases). Deletions cut 8 bases from V and 6 bases from J, with 21 bases between. The CDR3 length is 15 residues. Germline CDR1 is MNHEY and CDR2 is SVGAGI. The CDR3 sequence is CASRPFLEGRDTQYF. The CDR3 DNA follows: TGTGCCAGCCGCCCGTTTTTGGAGGGTAGGGATACGCAGTATTTT.

The chain is built from TRBV9 and TRBJ2-3; D possibly corresponds to TRBD2 (5 bases). CDR3 length: 12 residues. CDR1 is SGDLS, CDR2 YYNGEE, per germline. V was clipped by 3 bases and J by 3 bases, with 5 bases between them. Here the CDR3 reads CASSGRTDTQYF. The DNA of the CDR3 is TGTGCCAGCAGCGGGAGGACAGATACGCAGTATTTT.

This sequence joins TRBV7-9 and TRBJ2-6; TRBD2 agrees at 7 bases. The CDR3 covers 15 residues. V was pared by 7 bases and J by 5 bases, with 8 bases of the junction left unmatched. Looked up from germline, CDR1 is SEHNR and CDR2 is FQNEAQ (reference sequence). This CDR3 reads CASIELATWANVLTF. The CDR3 nucleotides are TGTGCCAGCATCGAACTAGCGACCTGGGCCAACGTCCTGACTTTC.

The rearrangement joins TRBV29-1 to TRBJ2-1; TRBD1 is a possible D gene (6 bases). The CDR3 length is 14 residues. CDR1 and CDR2 (germline): SQVTM, ANQGSEA. V was shortened by 5 bases and J by 3 bases, with 14 bases between the two germline ends. CDR3 amino acids: CSVRLQGIYNEQFF. As DNA, the CDR3 is TGCAGCGTTCGCCTTCAGGGGATCTACAATGAGCAGTTCTTC.

The genes are TRBV9 and TRBJ1-4, with TRBD1 matching over 9 bases. The CDR3 is 12 amino acids. Unmatched junction bases numbered 3, after V lost 10 bases and J lost 5 bases. Germline values: CDR1 SGDLS, CDR2 YYNGEE. Here the CDR3 reads CASGTGNEKLFF. As DNA, the CDR3 is TGTGCCTCCGGGACAGGGAATGAAAAACTGTTTTTT.

This chain joins TRBV27 and TRBJ2-5; 7 bases map to TRBD1. The CDR3 runs to 14 residues. Germline trimming cut 5 bases from V and 2 bases from J; bases unmatched to any gene: 5. CDR1 MNHEY and CDR2 SMNVEV come from the germline V gene (reference sequence). Here the CDR3 DNA reads TGTGCCAGCAGTGAAAGGACAGGACAAGAGACCCAGTACTTC. Its protein is CASSERTGQETQYF.

The chain has TRBV28 and TRBJ2-7, with D perhaps TRBD1 (6 bases). This CDR3 has 14 residues. Germline lookup yields CDR1 MDHEN and CDR2 SYDVKM. Trimming removed 5 bases from V and 0 bases from J, with 11 bases in between. As DNA, the CDR3 is TGTGCCAGCAGTAGGGACATACCCTCCTACGAGCAGTACTTC. Its protein is CASSRDIPSYEQYF. The whole variable domain, filled in from reference TRBV28 and TRBJ2-7, reads DVKVTQSSRYLVKRTGEKVFLECVQDMDHENMFWYRQDPGLGLRLIYFSYDVKMKEKGDIPEGYSVSREKKERFSLILESASTNQTSMYLCASSRDIPSYEQYFGPGTRLTVT.

This rearrangement joins TRBV4-2 to TRBJ2-2, with 10 bases lining up with TRBD2. The germline gives CDR1 LGHNA, CDR2 YNFKEQ. Germline trimming cut 2 bases from V and 1 base from J; bases unmatched to any gene: 10. This CDR3 comprises 19 residues. Here the CDR3 DNA reads TGTGCCAGCAGCCAAAAGGTCGCTAGCGGGAGTTGGAACACCGGGGAGCTGTTTTTT. It codes for CASSQKVASGSWNTGELFF.

The chain joins TRBV28 to TRBJ2-7; TRBD1 agrees at 8 bases. Germline CDR1 and CDR2: MDHEN and SYDVKM. V lost 4 bases to trimming and J lost 6 bases; unmatched junction nucleotides: 2. The CDR3 has 12 amino acids. The CDR3 DNA sequence: TGTGCCAGCAGTTCCGACAGGGGCGAGCAGTACTTC. This sequence encodes CASSSDRGEQYF. The full variable domain, completed using reference TRBV28 and TRBJ2-7, is DVKVTQSSRYLVKRTGEKVFLECVQDMDHENMFWYRQDPGLGLRLIYFSYDVKMKEKGDIPEGYSVSREKKERFSLILESASTNQTSMYLCASSSDRGEQYFGPGTRLTVT.

A note on this clonotype: One junction end does not reproduce the germline sequence, and a read error may be involved. The V call is TRBV27, the J call TRBJ2-7; a possible D gene is TRBD2 (5 bases). CDR3 length: 14 residues. CDR1 and CDR2 from the germline V gene are MNHEY and SMNVEV (reference sequence). In DNA form, the CDR3 reads TGTGCCAGCAGTTTACTAGCCAGCTCCCACGAGCAGTACTTC. Protein sequence: CASSLLASSHEQYF.